Below are 19 T cell receptor beta chains sequenced from a single sample in a study of blood T cell repertoires in COVID-19. Produced via immunoSEQ multiplex PCR; TCRdb's table is partial and in-frame only. The sample yields about 290,000 clones, 89% seen once. Sequenced sample: PBMCs or T cells enriched from blood (not recorded which). The source of these receptors is a woman aged 40 to 49 who had recovered from COVID-19.

V usage is TRBV5-5 and J usage is TRBJ1-2; D gene ambiguous. The CDR3 length is 15 residues. V lost 4 bases, J lost 3 bases, and 16 bases lay in between. Germline CDR1 reads SGHKS; CDR2 reads YYEKEE (reference sequence). CDR3 nucleotides: TGTGCCAGCAGCGCCGCTCGACTTAGAGACTATGGCTACACCTTC. Its protein product is CASSAARLRDYGYTF.

The J gene is TRBJ2-2, the V gene TRBV7-3; D may be TRBD2 (6 bases). Germline-derived CDR1 and CDR2 are SGHTA and FQGTGA. Deletions cut 2 bases from V and 4 bases from J, with 17 bases between. The CDR3 length is 17 residues. CDR3: CASSLGAGTGGTGELFF. The DNA of the CDR3 is TGTGCCAGCAGCTTAGGGGCGGGCACCGGGGGCACCGGGGAGCTGTTTTTT.

The J gene is TRBJ1-5, the V gene TRBV18, with TRBD1 matching over 7 bases. Trimming removed 4 bases from V and 4 bases from J; junction bases left unmatched: 7. Germline V gene data show CDR1 as KGHSH and CDR2 as LQKENI. The length of the CDR3 is 15 residues. The CDR3 spells CASSLSTGRNQPQHF. DNA of the CDR3: TGTGCCAGCTCACTATCGACAGGGAGAAATCAGCCCCAGCATTTT.

The chain is built from TRBV4-1 and TRBJ2-7, with 9 bases identical to TRBD2. V gave up 4 bases and J gave up 7 bases; unmatched junction bases: 11. The CDR3 sequence is 15 residues long. The germline V gene encodes CDR1 MGHRA and CDR2 YSYEKL. CDR3 DNA: TGCGCCAGCAGCCCAGGGGTTAGCGGGGGTGTTGAGCAGTACTTC. Encoded protein: CASSPGVSGGVEQYF.

The chain joins TRBV27 to TRBJ1-6, with 8 bases aligning to TRBD1. The CDR3 is 15 residues long. Germline V CDR1 and CDR2: MNHEY, SMNVEV (reference sequence). The ends lost 5 bases at V and 7 bases at J; junction bases unmatched: 7. The CDR3 sequence: CASSNLDRGNSPLHF. The CDR3 nucleotides are TGTGCCAGCAGTAATTTAGACAGGGGAAATTCACCCCTCCACTTT.

This clone has just one count. The chain joins TRBV5-6 to TRBJ2-1, with 9 bases identical to TRBD2. This CDR3 is built from 16 residues. The V gene end was trimmed by 5 bases and the J gene end by 2 bases; junction bases not matched to a gene: 8. The germline gives CDR1 SGHDT, CDR2 YYEEEE. CDR3 nucleotides: TGTGCCAGCAGGTCCCCGCGGGAGGGGGCCTACAATGAGCAGTTCTTC. Its protein is CASRSPREGAYNEQFF.

The CDR3 loop is CATRTSGGATKHEQFF. CDR3 DNA: TGTGCCACTAGGACTAGCGGGGGCGCAACAAAACATGAGCAGTTCTTC. The chain is built from TRBV10-3 and TRBJ2-1; 13 bases are shared with TRBD2. Germline V gene lookup returns CDR1 ENHRY and CDR2 SYGVKD. The CDR3 covers 16 residues. Germline trimming cut 10 bases from V and 8 bases from J; bases unmatched to any gene: 14.

V is TRBV7-2 and J is TRBJ1-5; maybe TRBD1 (6 bases). Germline V gene sequence: CDR1 SGHTA, CDR2 FQGNSA. Trimming pared 3 bases from V and 0 bases from J, leaving 12 bases between. The CDR3 totals 16 residues. The CDR3 region is CASSFGTKYSNQPQHF. CDR3 nucleotides: TGTGCCAGCAGCTTCGGGACAAAGTATAGCAATCAGCCCCAGCATTTT.

The chain has TRBV19 and TRBJ1-1; TRBD1 matches 7 bases. Germline trimming cut 7 bases from V and 1 base from J; bases unmatched to any gene: 18. Germline CDR1 reads LNHDA; CDR2 reads SQIVND (reference sequence). The CDR3 contains 18 residues. The CDR3 here is CASTKYGFTGDANTEAFF. The CDR3 region has the DNA TGTGCCAGTACAAAGTATGGGTTTACAGGGGACGCGAACACTGAAGCTTTCTTT.

This rearrangement joins TRBV2 to TRBJ1-1; 8 positions match TRBD1. V was clipped by 6 bases and J by 3 bases; unmatched bases: 12. The germline CDR1 and CDR2 sequences are SNHLY and FYNNEI. CDR3 length equals 16 residues. CDR3 nucleotides: TGTGCCAGCAGAGCAGCCGACAGGGGCACACACACTGAAGCTTTCTTT. Protein: CASRAADRGTHTEAFF.

This clone was found once. This chain links TRBV7-3 with TRBJ2-1; 8 bases are a match to TRBD1. The CDR3 has 15 residues. Germline lookup yields CDR1 SGHTA and CDR2 FQGTGA. V dropped 5 bases and J dropped 2; count of bases not matched to a gene: 5. The CDR3 loop reads CASSITGGTYNEQFF. DNA of the CDR3: TGTGCCAGCAGCATCACAGGGGGTACCTACAATGAGCAGTTCTTC.

The chain links TRBV29-1 to TRBJ2-7; D may be TRBD1 (5 bases). This CDR3 region has 14 residues. Trimming took 4 bases from V and 5 from J, leaving 18 bases between them. Germline V CDR1 and CDR2: SQVTM, ANQGSEA. The CDR3 bases are TGCAGCGTTGTACTTCCCACCAGGGTAAACGAGCAGTACTTC. This encodes CSVVLPTRVNEQYF.

This chain uses TRBV7-9 with TRBJ1-2, with D perhaps TRBD1 (5 bases). Trimming removed 4 bases at V and 9 bases at J, with 9 bases between. The germline V gene has CDR1 SEHNR and CDR2 FQNEAQ (reference sequence). The CDR3 has 11 amino acids. This CDR3 is CASSYGASYTF. The CDR3 nucleotides read TGTGCCAGCAGCTATGGGGCCAGCTACACCTTC.

This chain joins TRBV19 and TRBJ1-2; D is unclear. The CDR3 sequence is 15 residues long. Germline V gene data show CDR1 as LNHDA and CDR2 as SQIVND (reference sequence). V lost 10 bases and J 1 base, leaving 19 bases between the germline ends. CDR3 sequence (DNA): TGTGCCACCACCCCCCGAGCGGAGATTAACTATGGCTACACCTTC. It specifies CATTPRAEINYGYTF.

V usage is TRBV6-1 and J usage is TRBJ1-4; D might be TRBD1 (5 bases). Trimming pared 6 bases from V and 8 bases from J, leaving 10 bases between. The CDR3 contains 12 residues. Germline V gene sequence: CDR1 MNHNS, CDR2 SASEGT. CDR3 in amino acids: CASSRGNEKLFF. The CDR3 nucleotides are TGTGCCAGCAGCCGGGGGAACGAAAAACTGTTTTTT.

The chain carries TRBV21-1 and TRBJ2-7; the listed D gene, TRBD1, was not tested against the DNA. TRBV21-1 is a pseudogene. The CDR3 extends over 15 amino acids. CDR3 sequence: CASSNNRGGAYEQYF. CDR3 DNA sequence: TGTGCCAGCAGCAACAACAGGGGCGGCGCCTACGAGCAGTACTTC.

The V call is TRBV5-1, the J call TRBJ2-7, with 7 bases matching TRBD2. Per the germline V gene, CDR1 is SGHRS and CDR2 is YFSETQ. The CDR3 has 15 residues. Unmatched junction bases numbered 10, after V lost 4 bases and J lost 3 bases. The CDR3 sequence is CASSPMASGYYEQYF. CDR3 bases: TGCGCCAGCAGCCCGATGGCTAGCGGATACTACGAGCAGTACTTC. Full variable domain (outside the CDR3, taken from reference TRBV5-1 and TRBJ2-7): KAGVTQTPRYLIKTRGQQVTLSCSPISGHRSVSWYQQTPGQGLQFLFEYFSETQRNKGNFPGRFSGRQFSNSRSEMNVSTLELGDSALYLCASSPMASGYYEQYFGPGTRLTVT.

The chain joins TRBV24-1 to TRBJ2-2; D may be TRBD2 (7 bases). The CDR3 consists of 18 residues. V was clipped by 2 bases and J by 4 bases, with 19 bases between them. Germline V gene data show CDR1 as KGHDR and CDR2 as SFDVKD. CDR3 amino acids: CATSDSPVGGQGTGELFF. CDR3 DNA: TGTGCCACCAGTGATTCCCCTGTGGGGGGGCAAGGCACCGGGGAGCTGTTTTTT.

The rearrangement links TRBV29-1 to TRBJ2-7; no clear D. Deletions cut 4 bases from V and 4 bases from J, with 14 bases between. CDR1 SQVTM and CDR2 ANQGSEA come from the germline V gene. The CDR3 is 13 amino acids. CDR3 sequence reads: CSVGRAFGYEQYF. CDR3 DNA: TGCAGCGTTGGACGTGCGTTCGGGTACGAGCAGTACTTC.